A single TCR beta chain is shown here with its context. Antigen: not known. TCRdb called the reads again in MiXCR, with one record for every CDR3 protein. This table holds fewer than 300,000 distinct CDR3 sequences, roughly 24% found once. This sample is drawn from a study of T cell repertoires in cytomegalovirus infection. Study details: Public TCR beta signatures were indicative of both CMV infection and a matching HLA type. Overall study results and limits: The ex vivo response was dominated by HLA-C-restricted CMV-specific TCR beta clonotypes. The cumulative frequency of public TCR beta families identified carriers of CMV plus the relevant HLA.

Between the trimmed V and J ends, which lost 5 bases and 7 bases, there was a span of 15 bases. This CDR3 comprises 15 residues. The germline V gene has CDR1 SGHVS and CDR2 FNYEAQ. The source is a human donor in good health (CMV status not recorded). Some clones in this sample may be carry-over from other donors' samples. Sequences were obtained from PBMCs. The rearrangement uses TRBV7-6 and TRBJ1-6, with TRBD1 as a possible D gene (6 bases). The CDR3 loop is CASSLTRTDNSPLHF. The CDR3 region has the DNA TGTGCCAGCAGCCTAACCCGGACAGACAATTCACCCCTCCACTTT.